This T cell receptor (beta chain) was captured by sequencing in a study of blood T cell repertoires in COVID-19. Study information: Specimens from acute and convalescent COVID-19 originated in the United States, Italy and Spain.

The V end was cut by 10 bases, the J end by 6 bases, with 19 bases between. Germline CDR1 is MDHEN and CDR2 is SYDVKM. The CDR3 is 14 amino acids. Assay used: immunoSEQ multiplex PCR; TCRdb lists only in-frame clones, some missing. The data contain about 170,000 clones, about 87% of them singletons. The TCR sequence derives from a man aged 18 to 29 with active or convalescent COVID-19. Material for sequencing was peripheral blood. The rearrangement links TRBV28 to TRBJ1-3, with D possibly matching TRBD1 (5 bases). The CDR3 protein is CATKEGAEENTIYF. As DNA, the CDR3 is TGTGCCACCAAGGAAGGGGCCGAGGAAAACACCATATATTTT. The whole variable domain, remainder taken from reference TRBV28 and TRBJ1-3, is DVKVTQSSRYLVKRTGEKVFLECVQDMDHENMFWYRQDPGLGLRLIYFSYDVKMKEKGDIPEGYSVSREKKERFSLILESASTNQTSMYLCATKEGAEENTIYFGEGSWLTVV.